The 12 T cell receptor beta chains reported below all come from one sample, sequenced in a study of monozygotic twins with inflammatory bowel disease. TCRdb re-called the 5' RACE reads, yielding one record per CDR3 amino acid sequence without DNA. The repertoire table contains about 300,000 distinct CDR3 sequences. Sequenced material: blood. The receptor source for this set is a human donor with ulcerative colitis or Crohn's disease, or a healthy co-twin of an affected twin (not recorded which).

This chain uses TRBV2 with TRBJ2-3; the D gene TCRdb calls, TRBD2, cannot be checked with no DNA. CDR1 and CDR2 from the germline V gene are SNHLY and FYNNEI. The CDR3 has 17 residues. CDR3 residues: CASSDDRDGTSTDTQYF.

The V and J genes are TRBV12-3 or TRBV12-4 and TRBJ2-3; TCRdb's D call, TRBD1, is unchecked because there is no DNA. This CDR3 is 15 amino acids long. CDR3 sequence: CASRRSGQPTDTQYF.

J is TRBJ2-3 and V is TRBV6-5; the TCRdb call, TRBD1, lacks DNA for checking. CDR3 size: 16 residues. CDR1 is MNHEY, CDR2 SVGAGI, per germline. The CDR3 loop is CASSYEEGLSTDTQYF.

The chain is built from TRBV6-6 and TRBJ2-3; the TCRdb D gene call, TRBD1, has no DNA to confirm it. CDR3 length: 12 amino acids. Per the germline V gene, CDR1 is MNHNY and CDR2 is SVGAGI (reference sequence). CDR3 in amino acids: CASNSGSDTQYF.

V usage is TRBV5-1 and J usage is TRBJ1-1. Germline V CDR1 and CDR2: SGHRS, YFSETQ. The CDR3 length is 14 residues. CDR3 loop: CASSFGWRNTEAFF.

This chain connects TRBV5-1 to TRBJ2-2; no DNA is available, so the TRBD1 call from TCRdb remains unchecked. The CDR3 loop spans 14 amino acids. CDR1 and CDR2 from the germline V gene are SGHRS and YFSETQ. This CDR3 is CASNVDRNTGELFF. Together with reference TRBV5-1 and TRBJ2-2, the CDR3 gives the full variable domain: KAGVTQTPRYLIKTRGQQVTLSCSPISGHRSVSWYQQTPGQGLQFLFEYFSETQRNKGNFPGRFSGRQFSNSRSEMNVSTLELGDSALYLCASNVDRNTGELFFGEGSRLTVL.

The chain employs TRBV12-3 or TRBV12-4 and TRBJ2-6; TCRdb proposes TRBD1, but this gene call is untestable without DNA. The CDR3 consists of 16 residues. The CDR3 reads CASRPGRISGANVLTF.

The chain combines TRBV9 with TRBJ2-1. Germline CDR1 SGDLS, CDR2 YYNGEE. CDR3 length: 16 residues. This CDR3 is CASSVGSDSSYNEQFF.

The genes are TRBV7-2 and TRBJ2-3; TCRdb proposes TRBD2, but this gene call is untestable without DNA. This CDR3 region has 15 residues. Germline V CDR1 and CDR2: SGHTA, FQGNSA. The CDR3 protein is CASSLNGRAPDTQYF.

The V call is TRBV6-1, the J call TRBJ2-7; the D call of TRBD1 rests on TCRdb alone, since no DNA is present to check it. The germline gives CDR1 MNHNS, CDR2 SASEGT. There are 14 residues in the CDR3. CDR3 region: CASRPLGQGDEQYF.

The chain links TRBV18 to TRBJ2-7; TCRdb indicates TRBD2, and absent DNA this call remains unverified. Germline CDR1 and CDR2: KGHSH and LQKENI. The CDR3 is made up of 15 amino acids. CDR3 sequence reads: CASSPEREVLSEQYF.

This chain links TRBV7-3 with TRBJ1-1. CDR1 SGHTA and CDR2 FQGTGA come from the germline V gene. The CDR3 length is 15 residues. The CDR3 protein is CASSPLGSMNTEAFF.